The sequence of this T cell receptor beta chain was determined in a study of cytomegalovirus exposure and HLA in healthy donors. Deletions cut 5 bases from V and 2 bases from J, with 16 bases between. Per the germline V gene, CDR1 is SGHKS and CDR2 is YYEKEE (reference sequence). CDR3 length equals 15 residues. The PCR used 60 Vbeta and 13 Jbeta primers. Profiling relied on immunoSEQ multiplex PCR, and the TCRdb table lists in-frame clones only, not all of them. The table records approximately 110,000 clones, about 73% of them present only once. Every donor was a healthy person donating bone marrow. The receptor comes from a woman in her thirties or forties in good health and CMV-seronegative. This sequence joins TRBV5-5 and TRBJ1-2; D may be TRBD1 (5 bases). Material: PBMCs. CDR3 in DNA: TGTGCCAGCAGTCCCTTACATGCAGGGAACTATGGCTACACCTTC. Amino acid sequence: CASSPLHAGNYGYTF.